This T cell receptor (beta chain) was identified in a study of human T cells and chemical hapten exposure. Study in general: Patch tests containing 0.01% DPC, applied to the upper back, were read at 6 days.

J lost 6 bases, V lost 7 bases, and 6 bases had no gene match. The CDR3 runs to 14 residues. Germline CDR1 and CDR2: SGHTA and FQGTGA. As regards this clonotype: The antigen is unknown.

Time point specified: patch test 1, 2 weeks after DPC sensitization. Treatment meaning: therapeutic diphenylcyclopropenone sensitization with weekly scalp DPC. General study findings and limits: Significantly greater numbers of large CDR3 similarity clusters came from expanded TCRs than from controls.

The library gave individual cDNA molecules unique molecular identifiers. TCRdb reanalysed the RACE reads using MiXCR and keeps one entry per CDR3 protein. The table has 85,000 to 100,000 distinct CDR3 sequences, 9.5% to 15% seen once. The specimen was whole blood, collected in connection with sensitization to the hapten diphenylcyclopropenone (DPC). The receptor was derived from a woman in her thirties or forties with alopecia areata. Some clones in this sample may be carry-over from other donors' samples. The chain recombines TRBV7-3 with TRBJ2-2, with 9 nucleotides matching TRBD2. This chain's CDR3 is CASKGTSPPGELFF. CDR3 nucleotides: TGTGCCAGCAAGGGGACTAGCCCCCCCGGGGAGCTGTTTTTT.